The 13 T cell receptor beta chains given below trace back to one sample, sequenced in a study of OX40 agonist ivuxolimab in advanced cancers. TCRdb's copy holds only in-frame clones and misses some; the assay was immunoSEQ multiplex PCR. This sample has approximately 15,000 clones, with approximately 80% found just once. The starting material was CD4+ or CD8+ T cells sorted from blood, obtained in a trial of the OX40 agonist ivuxolimab. Every receptor here comes from an adult with an advanced solid tumor such as melanoma, head and neck, liver or kidney cancer.

This clone was observed once. The rearrangement links TRBV5-3 to TRBJ2-7; D perhaps matches TRBD2 (6 bases). TRBV5-3 is known as an ORF, though its function is uncertain. The CDR3 has 15 residues. Trimming took off 8 bases at V and 0 bases at J, with 18 bases between the two ends. The CDR3 bases are TGTGCCAGCAGTAAGCCGGGACTTCGCTCCTACGAGCAGTACTTC. It is translated as CASSKPGLRSYEQYF.

The gene calls are TRBV6-6 and TRBJ2-2; 9 bases are a match to TRBD1. The CDR3 is 15 residues long. Germline CDR1 MNHNY, CDR2 SVGAGI (reference sequence). The V and J ends lost 6 bases and 4 bases, in that order; junction bases with no gene match: 6. As DNA, the CDR3 is TGTGCCAGCAGGGGGGACAGGGTCGGCACCGGGGAGCTGTTTTTT. This encodes CASRGDRVGTGELFF.

The gene calls are TRBV9 and TRBJ2-1; tentatively, D is TRBD2 (6 bases). Germline V gene lookup returns CDR1 SGDLS and CDR2 YYNGEE. The CDR3 length is 14 residues. V was pared by 4 bases and J by 7 bases, with 15 bases between. CDR3 nucleotide sequence: TGTGCCAGCAGCTTCGCCCTAGCGAATAATGAGCAGTTCTTC. Its translation is CASSFALANNEQFF.

A few counts support this clone. The chain is built from TRBV6-5 and TRBJ2-3; TRBD2 agrees at 8 bases. J lost 3 bases, V lost 5 bases, and 4 bases had no gene match. Germline CDR1 and CDR2: MNHEY and SVGAGI. The CDR3 is 14 residues long. CDR3 protein: CASSSGSDTDTQYF. Here the CDR3 DNA reads TGTGCCAGCAGTAGCGGGAGTGATACAGATACGCAGTATTTT.

The chain has TRBV9 and TRBJ2-3; D is possibly TRBD1 or TRBD2 (5 bases each). V lost 3 bases and J lost 1, with 12 bases in between. Germline V gives CDR1 SGDLS, CDR2 YYNGEE. The CDR3 totals 15 residues. The CDR3 loop is CASSGGPGGTDTQYF. CDR3 in DNA: TGTGCCAGCAGCGGGGGCCCCGGGGGCACAGATACGCAGTATTTT.

The V call is TRBV14, the J call TRBJ1-1; D unclear. The V and J ends lost 1 base and 5 bases respectively, with 14 bases between them. This CDR3 region has 15 residues. Germline CDR1 and CDR2: SGHDN and FVKESK. CDR3 DNA sequence: TGTGCCAGCAGCCAAGGTGGGCGCGTAGGTACTGAAGCTTTCTTT. Encoded protein: CASSQGGRVGTEAFF.

The J gene is TRBJ2-5, the V gene TRBV7-9; D unresolved. V shed 2 bases and J shed 2 bases, with 12 bases lying between them. The V gene's germline CDR1 is SEHNR and CDR2 FQNEAQ (reference sequence). The CDR3 has 15 residues. CDR3 amino acids: CASSLRVGRQETQYF. The CDR3, as DNA: TGTGCCAGCAGCTTAAGGGTAGGCAGACAAGAGACCCAGTACTTC.

This chain links TRBV7-3 with TRBJ2-4; 13 bases are a match to TRBD2. With 5 bases clipped from V and 1 base from J, the junction kept 11 bases outside the gene matches. Germline assignment: CDR1 SGHTA and CDR2 FQGTGA. The CDR3 totals 19 residues. In DNA form, the CDR3 reads TGTGCCAGCAGCCAAGGACTAGCGGGAGAAGGTTTGGCCAAAAACATTCAGTACTTC. As protein: CASSQGLAGEGLAKNIQYF. Full variable domain (rest looked up from reference TRBV7-3 and TRBJ2-4): GAGVSQTPSNKVTEKGKYVELRCDPISGHTALYWYRQSLGQGPEFLIYFQGTGAADDSGLPNDRFFAVRPEGSVSTLKIQRTERGDSAVYLCASSQGLAGEGLAKNIQYFGAGTRLSVL.

The rearrangement uses TRBV4-2 and TRBJ2-1, with 11 bases matching TRBD2. Trimming removed 0 bases from V and 6 bases from J; junction bases left unmatched: 10. Germline CDR1 LGHNA, CDR2 YNFKEQ. The CDR3 has 18 residues. CDR3 residues: CASSQEDLAGGTSNEQFF. Here the CDR3 DNA reads TGTGCCAGCAGCCAAGAGGATCTAGCGGGAGGTACGTCCAATGAGCAGTTCTTC.

The chain joins TRBV7-8 to TRBJ2-7; no clear D gene. V was cut by 7 bases and J by 6 bases, with 13 bases left in between. The CDR3 consists of 12 residues. Germline V gene lookup returns CDR1 SGHVS and CDR2 FQNEAQ. The CDR3 reads CASTHDGREQYF. The CDR3 DNA sequence: TGTGCCAGCACTCACGACGGTCGCGAGCAGTACTTC.

This clone is medium-sized in the sample. J is TRBJ1-3 and V is TRBV7-9; possible D gene TRBD1, 5 bases. There are 17 residues in the CDR3. The germline V and J ends were trimmed by 5 bases and 1 base, with 18 bases remaining between them. Germline-derived CDR1 and CDR2 are SEHNR and FQNEAQ (reference sequence). The CDR3 reads CASSPAHGGLSGNTIYF. The CDR3 nucleotides read TGTGCCAGCAGCCCCGCCCATGGGGGGTTATCTGGAAACACCATATATTTT.

This clone was found a few times. This chain connects TRBV29-1 to TRBJ2-7; the D is unclear. This CDR3 comprises 11 residues. Between the trimmed V and J ends, which lost 3 bases and 6 bases, there was a span of 9 bases. Germline CDR1 reads SQVTM; CDR2 reads ANQGSEA. CDR3 DNA sequence: TGCAGCGTTGAGGAGTGGGGCGAGCAGTACTTC. Its translation: CSVEEWGEQYF.

This clone is a singleton in its sample. V gene TRBV7-3 combines with J gene TRBJ2-7; a possible D gene is TRBD1 (6 bases). The CDR3 runs 13 residues. Germline V lookup: CDR1 SGHTA, CDR2 FQGTGA. Trimming pared 4 bases from V and 6 bases from J, leaving 13 bases between. The CDR3 sequence: CASSSEGEREQYF. The CDR3 DNA sequence: TGTGCCAGCAGCTCAGAGGGGGAGCGCGAGCAGTACTTC.